The clone carrying this T cell receptor beta chain has a single count. Its antigen is currently unknown. The method was immunoSEQ multiplex PCR; TCRdb's version includes in-frame clones alone and lacks a portion of them. The sample contains roughly 71,000 clones, roughly nine tenths of which appear only once. The record originates from a study of OX40 agonist ivuxolimab in advanced cancers. Study background: Every patient in dose escalation had hepatocellular carcinoma, melanoma, renal cell or head and neck cancer.

Findings and caveats of the study: In general, CD8+ T cells held more expanded clones than CD4+ did, on average. Blood T cells, both CD4+ and CD8+, expanded clonally by week 6 at 0.1 to 3.0 mg/kg. Normalized T-cell clonal expansion was also low in a subset of nonresponders.

This sample comprised CD4+ or CD8+ T cells sorted from blood, obtained in a trial of the OX40 agonist ivuxolimab. The clonotype was recovered from an adult with an advanced solid tumor such as melanoma, head and neck, liver or kidney cancer.

The CDR3, as DNA: TGTGCCAGCAGCCCGTCCGGAACTACCATCACCGGGGAGCTGTTTTTT. Translated: CASSPSGTTITGELFF. The chain uses TRBV13 and TRBJ2-2; D is unclear. Germline V lookup: CDR1 PRHDT, CDR2 FYEKMQ (reference sequence). The CDR3 totals 16 residues. V was shortened by 5 bases and J by 4 bases, with 17 bases between the two germline ends.